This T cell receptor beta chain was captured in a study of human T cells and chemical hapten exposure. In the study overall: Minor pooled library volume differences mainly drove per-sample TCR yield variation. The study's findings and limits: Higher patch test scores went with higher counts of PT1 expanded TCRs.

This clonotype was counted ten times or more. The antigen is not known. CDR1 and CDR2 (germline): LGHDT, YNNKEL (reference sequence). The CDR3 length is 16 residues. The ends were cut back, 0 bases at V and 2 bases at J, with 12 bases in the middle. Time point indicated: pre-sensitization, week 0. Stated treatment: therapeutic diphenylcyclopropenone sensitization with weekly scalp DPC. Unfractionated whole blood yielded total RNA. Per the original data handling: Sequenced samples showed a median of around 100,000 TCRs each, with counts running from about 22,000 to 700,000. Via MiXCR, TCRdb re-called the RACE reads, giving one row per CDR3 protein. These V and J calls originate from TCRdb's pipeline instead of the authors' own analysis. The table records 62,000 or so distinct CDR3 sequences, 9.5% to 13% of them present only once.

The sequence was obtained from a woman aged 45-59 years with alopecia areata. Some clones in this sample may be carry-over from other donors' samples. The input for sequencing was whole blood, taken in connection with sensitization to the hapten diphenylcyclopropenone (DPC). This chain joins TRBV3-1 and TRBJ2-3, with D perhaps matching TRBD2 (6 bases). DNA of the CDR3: TGTGCCAGCAGCCAAGAAGGGCGGGACCCCACAGATACGCAGTATTTT. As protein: CASSQEGRDPTDTQYF.